A single T cell receptor (beta chain) is shown here with its context. These data originate in a study of blood T cell repertoires in COVID-19. Overall study context: T cells, B-cell-depleted T cells, or PBMCs provided the cDNA or gDNA that served as material.

Authors' processing steps: Reference gene primer amplification gave nucleated cell count estimates. Assay used: immunoSEQ multiplex PCR; TCRdb lists only in-frame clones, some missing. The V and J calls and clone size come from that table; D and trimming were worked out from the DNA. Of about 98,000 clones listed, 80% to 95% are singletons. The sequence came from a young man with acute or convalescent COVID-19. Sequencing used peripheral blood.

The CDR3 DNA reads TGTGCCAGCTCCTCGCGGGGGAGCTCCTACAATGAGCAGTTCTTC. This gives the protein CASSSRGSSYNEQFF. V gene TRBV7-8 combines with J gene TRBJ2-1, with TRBD2 matching 7 bases. The ends lost 8 bases at V and 0 bases at J; junction bases unmatched: 7. Looked up from germline, CDR1 is SGHVS and CDR2 is FQNEAQ. The CDR3 has 15 residues.